The clone carrying this T cell receptor beta chain was found many times. Its antigen is still unknown. The data derive from a study of T cell repertoires in cytomegalovirus infection. Germline-derived CDR1 and CDR2 are SGHAT and FQNNGV. V lost 5 bases and J lost 3, with 20 bases in between. The CDR3 sequence is 16 residues long. TCRdb processed the reads anew with MiXCR; each CDR3 protein has one entry. Of 450,000 to 600,000 distinct CDR3 sequences listed, approximately 10% are singletons. Study observations and caveats: Identification of carriers of CMV plus the relevant HLA was achieved through cumulative public TCR beta family frequency.

The genes are TRBV11-2 and TRBJ2-7; a weak D match, TRBD2 (6 bases). Input material: PBMCs. The origin of this receptor is a human donor in good health (CMV status not recorded). Some clones in this sample may be carry-over from other donors' samples. The CDR3: CASSMSVGRRGYEQYF. CDR3 coding DNA: TGTGCCAGCAGCATGTCGGTGGGCCGGAGGGGCTACGAGCAGTACTTC.